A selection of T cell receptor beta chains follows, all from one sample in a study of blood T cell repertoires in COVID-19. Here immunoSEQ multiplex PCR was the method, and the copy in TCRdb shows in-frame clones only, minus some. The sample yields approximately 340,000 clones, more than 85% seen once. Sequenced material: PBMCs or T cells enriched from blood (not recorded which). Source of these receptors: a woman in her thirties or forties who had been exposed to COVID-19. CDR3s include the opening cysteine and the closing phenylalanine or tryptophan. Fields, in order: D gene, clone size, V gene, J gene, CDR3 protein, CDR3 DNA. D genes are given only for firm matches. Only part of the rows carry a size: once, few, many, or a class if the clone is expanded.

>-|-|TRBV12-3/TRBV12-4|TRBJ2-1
CASSFSEFGEQFF
TGTGCCAGCAGTTTTTCGGAGTTTGGTGAGCAGTTCTTC
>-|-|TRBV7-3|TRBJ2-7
CASRKTGSSHEQYF
TGTGCCAGCCGAAAAACAGGGAGCTCTCACGAGCAGTACTTC
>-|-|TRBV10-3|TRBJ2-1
CAIRYSGVYNEQFF
TGTGCCATCAGATATTCGGGAGTCTACAATGAGCAGTTCTTC
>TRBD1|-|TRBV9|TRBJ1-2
CASSGQRQGVVFYGYTF
TGTGCCAGCAGCGGTCAAAGACAGGGGGTGGTCTTCTACGGCTACACCTTC
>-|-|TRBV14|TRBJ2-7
CASSQLDLYEQYF
TGTGCCAGCAGCCAACTGGACTTATACGAGCAGTACTTC
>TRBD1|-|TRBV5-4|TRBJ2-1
CASSYRGFLNNEQFF
TGTGCCAGCAGCTACAGGGGGTTCCTCAACAATGAGCAGTTCTTC
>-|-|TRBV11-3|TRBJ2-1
CATSDGGEQFF
TGTGCCACTTCGGACGGGGGTGAGCAGTTCTTC
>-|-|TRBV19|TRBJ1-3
CASSKGRSQPKRNTIYF
TGTGCCAGTAGTAAAGGGAGGAGTCAGCCTAAAAGAAACACCATATATTTT
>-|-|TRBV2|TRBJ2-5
CASSDIETQYF
TGTGCCAGCAGTGACATCGAGACCCAGTACTTC
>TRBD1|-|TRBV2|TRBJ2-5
CASSPGQGETQYF
TGTGCCAGCAGTCCGGGACAGGGAGAGACCCAGTACTTC
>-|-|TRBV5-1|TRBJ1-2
CASSLDPRDYGYTF
TGCGCCAGCAGCTTGGACCCGCGGGACTATGGCTACACCTTC
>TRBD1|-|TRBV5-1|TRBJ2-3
CASASGTGGADTQYF
TGCGCCAGTGCCTCCGGGACAGGGGGCGCAGATACGCAGTATTTT
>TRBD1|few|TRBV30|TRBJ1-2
CAWTMDRGGGYTF
TGTGCCTGGACCATGGACAGGGGAGGTGGCTACACCTTC
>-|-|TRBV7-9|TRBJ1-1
CASSSQVTEAFF
TGTGCCAGCAGCTCCCAGGTCACTGAAGCTTTCTTT
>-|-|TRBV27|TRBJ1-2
CASSLSPGNYGYTF
TGTGCCAGCAGTTTATCACCGGGGAACTATGGCTACACCTTC